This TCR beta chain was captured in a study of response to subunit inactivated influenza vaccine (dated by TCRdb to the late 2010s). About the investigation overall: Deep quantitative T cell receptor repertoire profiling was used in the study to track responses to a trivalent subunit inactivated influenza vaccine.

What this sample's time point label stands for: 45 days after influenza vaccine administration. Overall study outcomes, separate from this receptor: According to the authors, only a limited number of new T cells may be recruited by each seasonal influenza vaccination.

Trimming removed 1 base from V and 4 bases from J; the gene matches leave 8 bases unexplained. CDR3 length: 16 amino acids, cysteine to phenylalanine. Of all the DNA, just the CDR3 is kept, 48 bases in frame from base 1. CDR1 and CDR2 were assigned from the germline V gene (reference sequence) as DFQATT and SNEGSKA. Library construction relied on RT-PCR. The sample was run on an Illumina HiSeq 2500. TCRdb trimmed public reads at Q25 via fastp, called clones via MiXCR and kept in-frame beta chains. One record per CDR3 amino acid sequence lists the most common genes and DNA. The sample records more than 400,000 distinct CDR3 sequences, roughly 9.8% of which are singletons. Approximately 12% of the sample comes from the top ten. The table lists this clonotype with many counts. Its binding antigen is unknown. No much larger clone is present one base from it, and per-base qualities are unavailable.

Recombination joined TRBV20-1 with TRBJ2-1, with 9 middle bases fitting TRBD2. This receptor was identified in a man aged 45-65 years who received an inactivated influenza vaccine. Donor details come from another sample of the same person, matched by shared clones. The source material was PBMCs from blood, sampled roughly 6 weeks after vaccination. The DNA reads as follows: TGCAGTGCTAGAGTGGCTAGCGGGGATAATTACAATGAGCAGTTCTTC. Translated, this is CSARVASGDNYNEQFF.